This T cell receptor (beta chain) was recovered during a study of cytomegalovirus exposure and HLA in healthy donors. Study-level points and caveats: Most TCR beta V segments were productive about 90% or about 30% of the time in an earlier analysis. Fewer N-insertions than the roughly 650-donor mean were reportedly shown by an Asian-associated ancestry cluster in a later analysis.

Only a few counts were recorded for this clone. Its antigen is unknown. Germline assignment: CDR1 SGHAT and CDR2 FQNNGV. The CDR3 is made up of 13 amino acids. 60 Vbeta and 13 Jbeta primers were used in PCR. Profiling relied on immunoSEQ multiplex PCR, and the TCRdb table lists in-frame clones only, not all of them. Among under 200,000 clones listed, 75% to 90% were seen once. Sequenced sample: PBMCs. The chain uses TRBV11-2 and TRBJ2-5; D gene uncertain. The last part of the DNA fits TRBJ2-7 better; the J call may be wrong. The sequence came from a young woman in good health and CMV-seronegative. CDR3 bases: TGTGCCAGCAGCTTAGCCTATTCCTACGAGCAGTACTTC. Amino acids: CASSLAYSYEQYF.